The 21 T cell receptor beta chains given below trace back to one sample, sequenced in a study of identical twins listed by TCRdb under 2016. Receptor amplification or capture employed 5' RACE. The reads were generated on an Illumina HiSeq 2000. TCRdb cleaned the public reads at Q25 with fastp, built clones with MiXCR and kept in-frame beta chains. Records with the same CDR3 protein are collapsed into one entry carrying the most frequent genes and DNA. The sample has about 720,000 distinct CDR3 sequences on record, 8.6% of them singletons. More than 0.75% of the sample is taken by the ten largest. In addition, the sample was reused for a study of yellow fever vaccine responses in identical twins.

Sequencing was done on a sample of PBMCs. The receptors originated from a woman aged 18-29 years in good health.

This clonotype was seen a handful of times. The rearrangement uses TRBV15 and TRBJ2-7; D not resolved. Germline CDR1 and CDR2: LNHNV and YYDKDF (reference sequence). V was trimmed by 9 bases and J by 5 bases, leaving 14 bases between them. The CDR3 length is 12 residues. Written as DNA, the CDR3 is TGTGCCACAGAAGGTGGAGAGAACGAGCAGTACTTC. Protein product: CATEGGENEQYF.

The chain uses TRBV7-9 and TRBJ1-1; the match to TRBD1 covers 7 bases. The CDR3 spans 14 residues. The junction had 4 bases not matched to a gene; V was cut back by 1 base and J by 5 bases. Germline V lookup: CDR1 SEHNR, CDR2 FQNEAQ (reference sequence). CDR3 sequence: CASSLEMTGTEAFF. In DNA form, the CDR3 reads TGTGCCAGCAGCTTAGAAATGACAGGGACTGAAGCTTTCTTT. Complete variable domain (other parts from reference TRBV7-9 and TRBJ1-1): DTGVSQNPRHKITKRGQNVTFRCDPISEHNRLYWYRQTLGQGPEFLTYFQNEAQLEKSRLLSDRFSAERPKGSFSTLEIQRTEQGDSAMYLCASSLEMTGTEAFFGQGTRLTVV.

The chain combines TRBV5-1 with TRBJ2-4; D is perhaps TRBD2 (5 bases). Germline V CDR1 and CDR2: SGHRS, YFSETQ. This CDR3 spans 15 amino acids. Trimming pared 0 bases from V and 8 bases from J, leaving 15 bases between. As DNA, the CDR3 is TGCGCCAGCAGCTTGGCTCCGGCGGACTTGGACATTCAGTACTTC. Encoded protein: CASSLAPADLDIQYF.

This clonotype showed up many times. V gene TRBV7-2 combines with J gene TRBJ2-1, with TRBD2 matching 9 bases. The CDR3 is 16 residues long. Per the germline V gene, CDR1 is SGHTA and CDR2 is FQGNSA. After removal of 1 base from V and 5 bases from J, the junction contained 6 bases not matched to a gene. CDR3 sequence (DNA): TGTGCCAGCAGCTTAGTCGGCGGGAGGGCCGACAATGAGCAGTTCTTC. It encodes CASSLVGGRADNEQFF.

Only a few counts were recorded for this clonotype. The chain is built from TRBV6-2 or TRBV6-3 and TRBJ2-7; no clear D gene. This CDR3 has 15 residues. Germline V gene data show CDR1 as MNHEY and CDR2 as SVGEGT. V lost 5 bases, J lost 6 bases, and 20 bases lay in between. The CDR3 loop reads CASSRKSPPKGEQYF. The CDR3 bases are TGTGCCAGCAGTCGCAAGAGCCCCCCAAAGGGCGAGCAGTACTTC.

The sample holds a few counts of this clonotype. The J gene is TRBJ2-4, the V gene TRBV3-1; D is perhaps TRBD1 or TRBD2 (5 bases each). This CDR3 spans 14 amino acids. V was cut by 2 bases and J by 3 bases, with 8 bases left in between. Germline V CDR1 and CDR2: LGHDT, YNNKEL (reference sequence). CDR3 bases: TGTGCCAGCAGCCAACGGGACGGCAAAAACATTCAGTACTTC. It encodes CASSQRDGKNIQYF.

The chain couples TRBV6-5 to TRBJ1-2; D uncertain. This CDR3 contains 12 residues. CDR1 is MNHEY and CDR2 is SVGAGI in the germline V gene. V was trimmed by 6 bases and J by 9 bases, leaving 14 bases between them. The CDR3 DNA reads TGTGCCAGCAGAGACTATAGAGGGAGCTACACCTTC. Protein sequence: CASRDYRGSYTF.

This clonotype showed up many times. The rearrangement joins TRBV6-1 to TRBJ2-5; TRBD1 agrees at 8 bases. The V gene's germline CDR1 is MNHNS and CDR2 SASEGT. The CDR3 has 15 amino acids. J lost 5 bases, V lost 3 bases, and 8 bases had no gene match. CDR3 sequence: CASSENRGYMETQYF. The DNA for the CDR3 is TGTGCCAGCAGTGAGAACAGGGGGTACATGGAGACCCAGTACTTC.

In its sample, this clonotype was seen many times. V is TRBV28 and J is TRBJ2-1; 9 nucleotides match TRBD1. Unmatched junction bases numbered 6, after V lost 4 bases and J lost 5 bases. Per the germline V gene, CDR1 is MDHEN and CDR2 is SYDVKM. The CDR3 has 15 amino acids. The CDR3: CASSSRRTGDNEQFF. CDR3 nucleotides: TGTGCCAGCAGTTCCCGCCGGACAGGGGACAATGAGCAGTTCTTC.

This chain connects TRBV20-1 to TRBJ2-7; no reliable D call. The V and J ends lost 0 bases and 0 bases respectively, with 9 bases between them. The CDR3 sequence is 14 residues long. Looked up from germline, CDR1 is DFQATT and CDR2 is SNEGSKA (reference sequence). CDR3 bases: TGCAGTGCTAGAGATGACGTCAGCTCCTACGAGCAGTACTTC. Protein product: CSARDDVSSYEQYF.

At least ten counts were recorded for this clonotype. V and J are TRBV4-1 and TRBJ2-7, with TRBD1 identical over 8 bases. This CDR3 is 13 amino acids long. CDR1 and CDR2 (germline): MGHRA, YSYEKL. Unmatched junction bases numbered 4, after V lost 6 bases and J lost 3 bases. The CDR3 loop reads CASSFDRGYEQYF. The CDR3 nucleotides are TGCGCCAGCAGTTTCGACAGGGGCTACGAGCAGTACTTC.

V gene TRBV11-2 combines with J gene TRBJ2-7; TRBD1 matches at 8 bases. V gave up 5 bases and J gave up 2 bases; unmatched junction bases: 8. The CDR3 is made up of 15 amino acids. Germline V gene data show CDR1 as SGHAT and CDR2 as FQNNGV. The CDR3 sequence is CASSLKTGVAYEQYF. In DNA form, the CDR3 reads TGTGCCAGCAGCCTTAAGACAGGGGTCGCCTACGAGCAGTACTTC.

The rearrangement links TRBV12-3 or TRBV12-4 to TRBJ2-3; 7 nucleotides agree with TRBD2. V shed 6 bases and J 2 bases; nucleotides not matched to a gene: 8. This CDR3 is built from 15 residues. CDR3 DNA: TGTGCCAGCAGCGGAACTAGCGCCGCCACAGATACGCAGTATTTT. Its translation is CASSGTSAATDTQYF.

This clonotype was observed many times. The chain couples TRBV20-1 to TRBJ2-5; D is undetermined. Germline CDR1 and CDR2: DFQATT and SNEGSKA (reference sequence). The CDR3 is 12 amino acids. With 1 base removed from V and 2 bases from J, the gap between germline ends came to 5 bases. The CDR3 region has the DNA TGCAGTGCTAGAGGGTGGCAAGAGACCCAGTACTTC. It codes for CSARGWQETQYF.

This clonotype appeared many times. This chain connects TRBV3-1 to TRBJ2-4; no firm D call. Looked up from germline, CDR1 is LGHDT and CDR2 is YNNKEL (reference sequence). Trimming pared 4 bases from V and 2 bases from J, leaving 15 bases between. This CDR3 region has 16 residues. CDR3 bases: TGTGCCAGCAGCCCCCTTATAGAGCTCTCCAAAAACATTCAGTACTTC. Translated, it gives CASSPLIELSKNIQYF.

This clonotype was seen a few times. This rearrangement joins TRBV21-1 to TRBJ1-6; the D call in the table, TRBD1, was not verified against the DNA. TRBV21-1 is described as a pseudogene. The length of the CDR3 is 20 residues. The CDR3, as DNA: TGTGCCAGCACCGGGACAGCCGAAGACAAAGGGAGGACCTATAATTCACCCCTCCACTTT. Protein product: CASTGTAEDKGRTYNSPLHF.

This clonotype was seen a few times. The V gene is TRBV7-2, the J gene TRBJ2-1, with 12 bases that match TRBD2. Germline CDR1 SGHTA, CDR2 FQGNSA. V was clipped by 5 bases and J by 8 bases; unmatched bases: 13. The CDR3 spans 17 residues. The CDR3, as DNA: TGTGCCAGCAGCCTAACACGATCTAGCGGGAGGGTGCATGAGCAGTTCTTC. It is translated as CASSLTRSSGRVHEQFF. Filled out from reference TRBV7-2 and TRBJ2-1, the complete variable domain reads GAGVSQSPSNKVTEKGKDVELRCDPISGHTALYWYRQSLGQGLEFLIYFQGNSAPDKSGLPSDRFSAERTGGSVSTLTIQRTQQEDSAVYLCASSLTRSSGRVHEQFFGPGTRLTVL.

This clonotype was seen a handful of times. This sequence joins TRBV29-1 and TRBJ2-1, with D tentatively TRBD2 (6 bases). There are 13 residues in the CDR3. The ends were cut back, 4 bases at V and 9 bases at J, with 16 bases in the middle. Germline V gene data show CDR1 as SQVTM and CDR2 as ANQGSEA. CDR3 sequence (DNA): TGCAGCGTTGGAATGACTAGTATAGGTGAGCAGTTCTTC. Its protein is CSVGMTSIGEQFF.

This clonotype came up a few times. This rearrangement joins TRBV20-1 to TRBJ2-7; 15 bases line up with TRBD2. CDR3 length: 14 amino acids. The germline V gene encodes CDR1 DFQATT and CDR2 SNEGSKA (reference sequence). The ends lost 6 bases at V and 4 bases at J; junction bases unmatched: 4. DNA of the CDR3: TGCAGTGCGGAAGGGACTAGCGGGGGGTACGAGCAGTACTTC. Amino acid sequence: CSAEGTSGGYEQYF.

In its sample, this clonotype was seen many times. The rearrangement links TRBV12-3 or TRBV12-4 to TRBJ2-1, with 7 bases lining up with TRBD2. The trim removed 5 bases at V and 7 bases at J, leaving 11 bases unmatched. This CDR3 has 15 residues. The CDR3 loop is CASSPQLASLNEQFF. As DNA, the CDR3 is TGTGCCAGCAGTCCCCAACTAGCGAGTTTGAATGAGCAGTTCTTC.

The CDR3 loop reads CASSLAGLNTGDGYTF. The CDR3 bases are TGCGCCAGCAGCTTGGCCGGGTTGAACACAGGGGATGGCTACACCTTC. The chain joins TRBV5-1 to TRBJ1-2, with 7 bases matching TRBD1. The CDR3 has 16 amino acids. J lost 6 bases, V lost 0 bases, and 11 bases had no gene match. Germline V gene data show CDR1 as SGHRS and CDR2 as YFSETQ.